This TCR beta chain was sequenced for a study of T cell responses to AZD1222 COVID-19 vaccine. Notes on the study in general: It should be noted that donors were predominantly white British and more often female, and clonal diversity was possibly underestimated. A rise in Spike-specific TCR breadth and depth followed two AZD1222 doses. There were repertoire samples only from the period after the peak T cell response. Among AZD1222 vaccinees, only six or seven were seropositive at baseline.

Germline values: CDR1 MNHNS, CDR2 SASEGT. V dropped 4 bases and J dropped 1; count of bases not matched to a gene: 18. This CDR3 region has 19 residues. This clone was picked up a small number of times. Its antigen is undetermined. Clones were sequenced by immunoSEQ multiplex PCR, and TCRdb holds only the in-frame ones, with some missing. The sample has about 180,000 clones, around 88% seen once. The sample consisted of peripheral blood, taken 28 days after the second AZD1222 dose. This receptor was taken from an adult who received the AZD1222 COVID-19 vaccine. The chain couples TRBV6-1 to TRBJ1-1; 7 nucleotides align to TRBD1. In DNA, the CDR3 is TGTGCCAGCAGTGTCCGCCGGGACAGACTGAGGTTAGGGAACACTGAAGCTTTCTTT. Translated: CASSVRRDRLRLGNTEAFF.